A single sample gave rise to the 32 T cell receptor beta chains below, sequenced in a study of T cell repertoires in ileal Crohn's disease. Sequenced by immunoSEQ multiplex PCR; TCRdb stores in-frame clones only, minus some. This table holds more than 11,000 clones, approximately 70% found once. Material for sequencing was ileal tissue. The receptors shown here come from an adult with Crohn's disease.

V usage is TRBV28 and J usage is TRBJ1-4; D is unclear. V was trimmed by 2 bases and J by 4 bases, leaving 8 bases between them. This CDR3 is built from 14 residues. Germline V lookup: CDR1 MDHEN, CDR2 SYDVKM. CDR3 nucleotide sequence: TGTGCCAGCAGTTTACAACTGGGTAATGAAAAACTGTTTTTT. Protein product: CASSLQLGNEKLFF.

The chain links TRBV6-5 to TRBJ2-6; D is unclear. The V gene's germline CDR1 is MNHEY and CDR2 SVGAGI. The length of the CDR3 is 14 residues. Between the trimmed V and J ends, which lost 9 bases and 4 bases, there was a span of 13 bases. The CDR3 DNA sequence: TGTGCCAGGCCTATGTTGAGGGGGGCCAACGTCCTGACTTTC. It codes for CARPMLRGANVLTF.

This chain joins TRBV27 and TRBJ2-5; D gene unclear. CDR1 and CDR2 (germline): MNHEY, SMNVEV (reference sequence). This CDR3 region has 13 residues. V lost 5 bases to trimming and J lost 1 base, with 8 bases between them. The chain's CDR3 is CASSPGSQETQYF. In nucleotides, the CDR3 is TGTGCCAGCAGTCCTGGCAGCCAAGAGACCCAGTACTTC.

With respect to this clone: A read error may produce the germline difference seen at one junction end. The chain recombines TRBV10-2 with TRBJ2-3; D gene uncertain. CDR1 is WSHSY and CDR2 is SAAADI in the germline V gene. The CDR3 loop spans 12 amino acids. CDR3 sequence: CASSVSKDTQYF. DNA for the CDR3: TGCGCCAGCAGTGTTAGCAAAGATACGCAGTATTTT.

The CDR3 DNA follows: TGCGCCAGCAGCTTGGAGGGACAGGGGATCGGGGAGCTGTTTTTT. Translated, it gives CASSLEGQGIGELFF. The chain couples TRBV5-1 to TRBJ2-2, with 10 bases that match TRBD1. With 0 bases clipped from V and 7 bases from J, the junction kept 3 bases outside the gene matches. Germline CDR1 SGHRS, CDR2 YFSETQ. This CDR3 contains 15 residues.

This clone is labeled medium-sized. J is TRBJ2-7 and V is TRBV2, with 7 bases matching TRBD1. CDR1 and CDR2 from the germline V gene are SNHLY and FYNNEI. Germline trimming cut 6 bases from V and 7 bases from J; bases unmatched to any gene: 6. The CDR3 contains 12 residues. The CDR3 sequence is CASRTGPWEQYF. The CDR3 DNA reads as TGTGCCAGCAGGACAGGGCCGTGGGAGCAGTACTTC.

V and J are TRBV4-2 and TRBJ2-7; possible D gene TRBD2, 6 bases. Germline V gene sequence: CDR1 LGHNA, CDR2 YNFKEQ. This CDR3 spans 14 amino acids. The V gene lost 5 bases and the J gene lost 5 bases, with 16 bases spanning the gap. CDR3 bases: TGTGCCAGCAGCTTTGGACGGGGGTGGGACGAGCAGTACTTC. Protein product: CASSFGRGWDEQYF.

The table lists this clone with a count of one. V is TRBV5-1 and J is TRBJ1-1; perhaps TRBD1 as D (6 bases). Germline-derived CDR1 and CDR2 are SGHRS and YFSETQ. V was clipped by 4 bases and J by 1 base, with 14 bases between them. The length of the CDR3 is 15 residues. This CDR3 is CASSLRTASNTEAFF. The CDR3 DNA follows: TGCGCCAGCAGCCTGCGGACAGCCTCGAACACTGAAGCTTTCTTT.

The CDR3: CASSGQGSEKLFF. In DNA, the CDR3 is TGTGCCAGCAGCGGACAGGGAAGTGAAAAACTGTTTTTT. J is TRBJ1-4 and V is TRBV7-9; 8 positions match TRBD1. Germline CDR1 reads SEHNR; CDR2 reads FQNEAQ (reference sequence). The CDR3 has 13 residues. The J segment lost 7 bases and the V segment lost 5 bases, leaving 3 bases of the junction unmatched.

The chain employs TRBV28 and TRBJ2-7; the match to TRBD1 covers 7 bases. The CDR3 has 14 residues. J lost 2 bases, V lost 1 base, and 2 bases had no gene match. Germline V gene data show CDR1 as MDHEN and CDR2 as SYDVKM. CDR3 residues: CASSLFRGTYEQYF. Written as DNA, the CDR3 is TGTGCCAGCAGTTTATTCAGGGGGACCTACGAGCAGTACTTC.

This clone is labeled medium-sized. The V gene is TRBV7-9, the J gene TRBJ2-5; 8 nucleotides line up with TRBD1. The V and J ends lost 4 bases and 5 bases, in that order; junction bases with no gene match: 6. From germline, CDR1 is SEHNR and CDR2 FQNEAQ (reference sequence). The length of the CDR3 is 14 residues. The CDR3 DNA reads as TGTGCCAGCAGCTCCTCAACAGGGGGGGAGACCCAGTACTTC. Its translation: CASSSSTGGETQYF.

This clone has only one observation. The chain recombines TRBV12-5 with TRBJ2-2; TRBD1 matches 9 bases. The CDR3 spans 16 residues. The V segment lost 7 bases and the J segment 4 bases; nucleotides outside the gene matches: 10. Germline CDR1 reads LGHNT; CDR2 reads FRNRAP. Here the CDR3 reads CASVDFGTGRTGELFF. In DNA form, the CDR3 reads TGTGCTAGTGTAGATTTTGGGACAGGGCGCACCGGGGAGCTGTTTTTT.

The chain couples TRBV7-9 to TRBJ2-5; D gene uncertain. Trimming shortened V by 2 bases and J by 5 bases, and 15 bases separated the two germline ends. This CDR3 has 15 amino acids. Per the germline V gene, CDR1 is SEHNR and CDR2 is FQNEAQ (reference sequence). Here the CDR3 reads CASSLTGTKEETQYF. The CDR3 DNA sequence: TGTGCCAGCAGCTTAACGGGCACGAAGGAGGAGACCCAGTACTTC.

The V call is TRBV7-3, the J call TRBJ1-2; no clear D gene. Trimming left V 0 bases short and J 2 bases short, with 4 bases between. CDR1 is SGHTA and CDR2 is FQGTGA in the germline V gene. The CDR3 covers 13 residues. The CDR3 DNA reads as TGTGCCAGCAGCTTAACAGAGAACTATGGCTACACCTTC. Its protein product is CASSLTENYGYTF.

The chain uses TRBV6-7 and TRBJ1-1; tentative D call: TRBD1 (6 bases). TRBV6-7 is classed as an ORF, of uncertain function. The CDR3 totals 14 residues. The V end was cut by 2 bases, the J end by 2 bases, with 9 bases between. In DNA form, the CDR3 reads TGTGCCAGCAGTTACGAGACAGGCAACACTGAAGCTTTCTTT. Its protein is CASSYETGNTEAFF.

The V call is TRBV11-2, the J call TRBJ1-5; a weak D match, TRBD1 (5 bases). Germline CDR1 SGHAT, CDR2 FQNNGV. The CDR3 length is 15 residues. Deletions cut 5 bases from V and 3 bases from J, with 14 bases between. CDR3 nucleotides: TGTGCCAGCAGCCTGAACCGGGACCCCAATCAGCCCCAGCATTTT. Protein: CASSLNRDPNQPQHF.

This clone was observed a handful of times. The CDR3 DNA reads as TGTGCCAGCAGCCAAGAACGGGTCCTCTATAATTCACCCCTCCACTTT. Its translation: CASSQERVLYNSPLHF. The rearrangement links TRBV14 to TRBJ1-6; no firm D call. From germline, CDR1 is SGHDN and CDR2 FVKESK. V shed 0 bases and J shed 3 bases, with 9 bases lying between them. This CDR3 is built from 16 residues.

This chain uses TRBV7-6 with TRBJ2-5; TRBD2 matches at 8 bases. V lost 1 base and J lost 5; bases outside the gene matches: 6. CDR1 and CDR2 from the germline V gene are SGHVS and FNYEAQ. CDR3 length equals 15 residues. This CDR3 reads CASSLGAGAGETQYF. CDR3 nucleotides: TGTGCCAGCAGCTTAGGAGCGGGGGCAGGGGAGACCCAGTACTTC.

The genes are TRBV11-2 and TRBJ2-5; unclear D gene. The ends were cut back, 2 bases at V and 0 bases at J, with 16 bases in the middle. There are 17 residues in the CDR3. The V gene's germline CDR1 is SGHAT and CDR2 FQNNGV. CDR3 coding DNA: TGTGCCAGCAGCTTATACTTCGGGTATGGGGACCAAGAGACCCAGTACTTC. Its protein is CASSLYFGYGDQETQYF.

The chain carries TRBV6-1 and TRBJ2-4; D call uncertain. V lost 1 base and J 9 bases, leaving 13 bases between the germline ends. This CDR3 is 14 amino acids long. Germline-derived CDR1 and CDR2 are MNHNS and SASEGT. The CDR3 nucleotides read TGTGCCAGCAGTGAAGACCCCTCGGAGCCCATTCAGTACTTC. It yields the protein CASSEDPSEPIQYF.

V gene TRBV7-6 combines with J gene TRBJ2-1, with D possibly being TRBD2 (5 bases). Germline values: CDR1 SGHVS, CDR2 FNYEAQ. Trimming stripped 0 bases from V and 0 bases from J, with 12 bases between. This CDR3 spans 17 amino acids. In nucleotides, the CDR3 is TGTGCCAGCAGCTTAGCGGGGAGTGCTAGCTCCTACAATGAGCAGTTCTTC. Protein product: CASSLAGSASSYNEQFF. The full variable domain, rest sourced from reference TRBV7-6 and TRBJ2-1, is GAGVSQSPRYKVTKRGQDVALRCDPISGHVSLYWYRQALGQGPEFLTYFNYEAQQDKSGLPNDRFSAERPEGSISTLTIQRTEQRDSAMYRCASSLAGSASSYNEQFFGPGTRLTVL.

The rearrangement links TRBV6-5 to TRBJ1-1; 7 bases agree with TRBD1. Trimming took 5 bases from V and 6 from J; bases not matched to a gene: 6. The germline CDR1 and CDR2 sequences are MNHEY and SVGAGI. The CDR3 spans 13 residues. The CDR3 sequence: CASSNLRGSEAFF. The CDR3 coding sequence is TGTGCCAGCAGTAATCTCAGGGGGTCTGAAGCTTTCTTT.

This chain links TRBV5-4 with TRBJ2-3; 10 nucleotides agree with TRBD2. This CDR3 contains 15 residues. Germline CDR1 SGHNT, CDR2 YYREEE (reference sequence). Losses at the gene ends were 4 bases for V and 4 bases for J; bases not matched to a gene: 6. The CDR3 sequence is CASSPSGGAADTQYF. CDR3 sequence (DNA): TGTGCCAGCAGCCCGAGCGGGGGGGCCGCAGATACGCAGTATTTT. The full variable domain, completed using reference TRBV5-4 and TRBJ2-3, is ETGVTQSPTHLIKTRGQQVTLRCSSQSGHNTVSWYQQALGQGPQFIFQYYREEENGRGNFPPRFSGLQFPNYSSELNVNALELDDSALYLCASSPSGGAADTQYFGPGTRLTVL.

The chain carries TRBV19 and TRBJ1-5, with a weak D call TRBD1 (5 bases). The CDR3 is made up of 18 amino acids. Germline values: CDR1 LNHDA, CDR2 SQIVND (reference sequence). Trimming stripped 5 bases from V and 3 bases from J, with 23 bases between. CDR3 in amino acids: CASSLPLWGRSPNQPQHF. CDR3 nucleotides: TGTGCCAGTAGTCTCCCCCTGTGGGGCAGGAGTCCCAATCAGCCCCAGCATTTT.

The rearrangement links TRBV15 to TRBJ2-7, with D possibly being TRBD1 (5 bases). This CDR3 is 14 amino acids long. Trimming took off 0 bases at V and 5 bases at J, with 11 bases between the two ends. Germline CDR1 is LNHNV and CDR2 is YYDKDF (reference sequence). For the CDR3, the DNA is TGTGCCACCAGCAGAGATAGGGGCGGCCACGAGCAGTACTTC. The encoded protein is CATSRDRGGHEQYF.

V usage is TRBV11-3 and J usage is TRBJ1-1, with a possible D match to TRBD1 (5 bases). In germline, CDR1 is SGHNT, CDR2 YENEEA. The CDR3 is made up of 13 amino acids. The V gene lost 5 bases and the J gene lost 8 bases, with 15 bases spanning the gap. CDR3 residues: CASSTYRSNEAFF. CDR3 in DNA: TGTGCCAGCAGCACCTACAGGTCCAACGAAGCTTTCTTT.

The CDR3 DNA reads as TGCGCCAGCAGCTTGGGCCGAGGTGCTAATGAAAAACTGTTTTTT. It codes for CASSLGRGANEKLFF. The chain uses TRBV5-1 and TRBJ1-4; D gene unclear. Germline CDR1 reads SGHRS; CDR2 reads YFSETQ. CDR3 size: 15 residues. V dropped 0 bases and J dropped 3 bases, with 9 bases sitting between them. The complete variable domain, with remaining parts taken from reference TRBV5-1 and TRBJ1-4, reads KAGVTQTPRYLIKTRGQQVTLSCSPISGHRSVSWYQQTPGQGLQFLFEYFSETQRNKGNFPGRFSGRQFSNSRSEMNVSTLELGDSALYLCASSLGRGANEKLFFGSGTQLSVL.

The chain joins TRBV18 to TRBJ2-7; TRBD1 might be the D (5 bases). This CDR3 has 14 residues. Trimming removed 0 bases at V and 6 bases at J, with 12 bases between. Germline CDR1 and CDR2: KGHSH and LQKENI. In nucleotides, the CDR3 is TGTGCCAGCTCACCACCGGCAGGGATAGGCGAGCAGTACTTC. It specifies CASSPPAGIGEQYF.

The gene calls are TRBV7-3 and TRBJ2-3, with TRBD2 matching over 10 bases. The J segment lost 3 bases and the V segment lost 5 bases, leaving 11 bases of the junction unmatched. This CDR3 spans 17 amino acids. Germline values: CDR1 SGHTA, CDR2 FQGTGA. CDR3 residues: CASSQGLANGGTDTQYF. The CDR3 DNA sequence: TGTGCCAGCAGCCAGGGACTAGCGAATGGGGGGACAGATACGCAGTATTTT.

The chain has TRBV4-1 and TRBJ1-1, with no clear D. The V end was cut by 4 bases, the J end by 4 bases, with 16 bases between. Germline-derived CDR1 and CDR2 are MGHRA and YSYEKL. This CDR3 spans 15 amino acids. The CDR3 region is CASSRSDKPVTEAFF. The CDR3 DNA reads TGCGCCAGCAGCCGGTCGGATAAACCGGTCACTGAAGCTTTCTTT.

CDR3 amino acids: CASSLAGGNGYTF. In nucleotides, the CDR3 is TGCGCCAGCAGCCTAGCGGGGGGGAATGGCTACACCTTC. The chain joins TRBV5-1 to TRBJ1-2; D possibly corresponds to TRBD1 (5 bases). With 4 bases removed from V and 6 bases from J, the gap between germline ends came to 13 bases. Germline assignment: CDR1 SGHRS and CDR2 YFSETQ. This CDR3 region has 13 residues.

This clone occurred a few times. V and J are TRBV7-3 and TRBJ1-1; 7 nucleotides line up with TRBD1. The germline V gene has CDR1 SGHTA and CDR2 FQGTGA. The V gene end was trimmed by 5 bases and the J gene end by 4 bases; junction bases not matched to a gene: 7. The CDR3 consists of 14 residues. The CDR3 region is CASSRTGEGTEAFF. The CDR3 nucleotides read TGTGCCAGCAGCAGAACAGGGGAGGGCACTGAAGCTTTCTTT.